This TCR beta chain was found in a study of T-cell reconstitution after alpha-beta-depleted transplantation in children. In this sample, this clonotype turned up a few times. Antigen: not known. Unique molecular identifiers were incorporated into the prepared TCRbeta library. TCRdb reprocessed the PCR reads via MiXCR and lists one record per CDR3 protein. The repertoire has about 540,000 distinct CDR3 sequences, 25% to 30% of them found once; the top ten carry under 45%. The study, taken as a whole, reports: Certain patients had high TCRbeta diversity at day 60, and it came from recipient T cells and thymic progenitors that survived. T-cell numbers and diversity, one year after transplant, stemmed largely from T cells that were newly produced. The study reportedly traced alpha-beta T cells about two months after transplant to several hundred expanded graft clones.

CDR3 length equals 14 residues. Germline V CDR1 and CDR2: MNHNS, SASEGT. V lost 4 bases and J lost 1, with 11 bases in between. The sample here was PBMCs, taken before TCRalphabeta/CD19-depleted stem cell transplant. This chain connects TRBV6-1 to TRBJ2-7; possible D gene TRBD1, 6 bases. The TCR sequence derives from a boy under two years old with Wiskott-Aldrich syndrome, due to receive a stem cell transplant. The CDR3 region is CASSARTASYEQYF. The CDR3 DNA reads as TGTGCCAGCAGTGCTCGGACAGCTTCCTACGAGCAGTACTTC.